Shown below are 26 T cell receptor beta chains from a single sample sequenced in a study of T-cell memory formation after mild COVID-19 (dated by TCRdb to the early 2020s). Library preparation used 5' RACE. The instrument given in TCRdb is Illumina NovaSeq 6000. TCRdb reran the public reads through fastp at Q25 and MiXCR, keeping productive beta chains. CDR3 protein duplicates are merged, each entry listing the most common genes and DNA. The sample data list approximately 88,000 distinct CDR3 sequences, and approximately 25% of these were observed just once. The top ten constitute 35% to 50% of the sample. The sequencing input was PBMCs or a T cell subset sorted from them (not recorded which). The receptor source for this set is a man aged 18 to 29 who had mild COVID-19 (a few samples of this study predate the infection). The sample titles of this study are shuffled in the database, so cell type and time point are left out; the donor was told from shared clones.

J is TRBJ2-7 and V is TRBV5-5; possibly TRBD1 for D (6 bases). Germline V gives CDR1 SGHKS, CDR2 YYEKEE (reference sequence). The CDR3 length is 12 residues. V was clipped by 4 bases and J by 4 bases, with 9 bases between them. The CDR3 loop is CASSAGQYEQYF. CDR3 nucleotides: TGTGCCAGCAGCGCCGGACAGTACGAGCAGTACTTC.

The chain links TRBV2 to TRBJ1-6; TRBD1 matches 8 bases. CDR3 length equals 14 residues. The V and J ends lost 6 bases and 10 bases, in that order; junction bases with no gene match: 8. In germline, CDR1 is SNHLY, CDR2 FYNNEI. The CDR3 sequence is CASRGRGRGSPLHF. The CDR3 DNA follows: TGTGCCAGCAGGGGCAGGGGGCGCGGGTCACCCCTCCACTTT.

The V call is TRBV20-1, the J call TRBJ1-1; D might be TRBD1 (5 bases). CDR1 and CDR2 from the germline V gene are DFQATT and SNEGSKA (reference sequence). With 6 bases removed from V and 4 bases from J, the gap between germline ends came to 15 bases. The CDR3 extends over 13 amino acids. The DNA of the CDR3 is TGCAGTGCCTCGGCCCGGGGGGGCACTGAAGCTTTCTTT. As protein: CSASARGGTEAFF.

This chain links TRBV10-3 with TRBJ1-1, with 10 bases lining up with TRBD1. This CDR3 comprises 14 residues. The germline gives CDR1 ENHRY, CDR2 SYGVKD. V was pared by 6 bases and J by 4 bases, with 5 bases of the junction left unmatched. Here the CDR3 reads CAIRLGQGGTEAFF. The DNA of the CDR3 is TGTGCCATCAGACTCGGACAGGGGGGCACTGAAGCTTTCTTT.

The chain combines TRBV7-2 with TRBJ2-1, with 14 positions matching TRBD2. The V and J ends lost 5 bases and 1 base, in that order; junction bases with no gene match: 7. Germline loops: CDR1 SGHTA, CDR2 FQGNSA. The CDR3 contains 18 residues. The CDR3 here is CASSIGTSGGPSYNEQFF. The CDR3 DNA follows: TGTGCCAGCAGCATAGGGACTAGCGGGGGACCATCCTACAATGAGCAGTTCTTC. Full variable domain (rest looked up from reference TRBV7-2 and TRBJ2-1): GAGVSQSPSNKVTEKGKDVELRCDPISGHTALYWYRQSLGQGLEFLIYFQGNSAPDKSGLPSDRFSAERTGGSVSTLTIQRTQQEDSAVYLCASSIGTSGGPSYNEQFFGPGTRLTVL.

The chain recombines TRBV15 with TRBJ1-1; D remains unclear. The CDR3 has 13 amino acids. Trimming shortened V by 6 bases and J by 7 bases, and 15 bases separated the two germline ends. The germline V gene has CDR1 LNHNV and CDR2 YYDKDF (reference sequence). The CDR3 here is CATRNGGFGEAFF. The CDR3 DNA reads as TGTGCCACCAGAAACGGAGGGTTCGGTGAAGCTTTCTTT.

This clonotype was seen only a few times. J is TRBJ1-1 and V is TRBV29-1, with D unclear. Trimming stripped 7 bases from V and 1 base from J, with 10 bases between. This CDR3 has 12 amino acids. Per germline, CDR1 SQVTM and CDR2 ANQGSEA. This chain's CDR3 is CSALTPNTEAFF. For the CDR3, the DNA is TGCAGCGCCCTGACGCCGAACACTGAAGCTTTCTTT. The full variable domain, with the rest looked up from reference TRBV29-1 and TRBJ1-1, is SAVISQKPSRDICQRGTSLTIQCQVDSQVTMMFWYRQQPGQSLTLIATANQGSEATYESGFVIDKFPISRPNLTFSTLTVSNMSPEDSSIYLCSALTPNTEAFFGQGTRLTVV.

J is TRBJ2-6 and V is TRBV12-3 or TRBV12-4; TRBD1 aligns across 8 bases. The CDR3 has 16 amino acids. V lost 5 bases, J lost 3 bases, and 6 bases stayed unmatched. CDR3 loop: CASSRDRGVGANVLTF. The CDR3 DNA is TGTGCCAGCAGTAGAGACAGGGGCGTTGGGGCCAACGTCCTGACTTTC.

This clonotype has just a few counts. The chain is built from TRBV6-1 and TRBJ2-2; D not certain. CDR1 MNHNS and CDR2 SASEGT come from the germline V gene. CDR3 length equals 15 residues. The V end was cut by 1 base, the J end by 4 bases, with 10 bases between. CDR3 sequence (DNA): TGTGCCAGCAGTGAAGGGTCGAGGATCACCGGGGAGCTGTTTTTT. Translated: CASSEGSRITGELFF.

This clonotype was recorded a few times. CDR3 nucleotides: TGTGCCAGCAGGACCCGGGGGGGCCATGACAATGAGCAGTTCTTC. Translating it yields CASRTRGGHDNEQFF. The V gene is TRBV3-1, the J gene TRBJ2-1; 8 bases map to TRBD2. Germline assignment: CDR1 LGHDT and CDR2 YNNKEL (reference sequence). Trimming removed 6 bases from V and 5 bases from J; junction bases left unmatched: 9. CDR3 length equals 15 residues.

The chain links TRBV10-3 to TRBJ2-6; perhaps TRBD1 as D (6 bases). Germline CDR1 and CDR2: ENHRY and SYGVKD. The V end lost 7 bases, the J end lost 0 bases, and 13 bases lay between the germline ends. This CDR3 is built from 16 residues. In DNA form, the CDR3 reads TGTGCCATCACAAAACCAGGGGCCTCTGGGGCCAACGTCCTGACTTTC. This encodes CAITKPGASGANVLTF.

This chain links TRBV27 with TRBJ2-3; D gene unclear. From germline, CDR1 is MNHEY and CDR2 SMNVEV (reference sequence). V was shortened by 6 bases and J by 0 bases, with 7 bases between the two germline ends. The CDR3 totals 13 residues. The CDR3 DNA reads TGTGCCAGCAGCCCCCCTAGCACAGATACGCAGTATTTT. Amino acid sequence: CASSPPSTDTQYF.

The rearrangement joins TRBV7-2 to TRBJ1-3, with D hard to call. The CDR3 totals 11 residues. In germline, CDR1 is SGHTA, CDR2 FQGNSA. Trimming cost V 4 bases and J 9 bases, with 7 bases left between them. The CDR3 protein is CASSSQSTIYF. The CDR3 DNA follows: TGTGCCAGCAGCTCCCAGTCCACCATATATTTT. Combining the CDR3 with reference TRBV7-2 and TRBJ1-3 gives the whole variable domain GAGVSQSPSNKVTEKGKDVELRCDPISGHTALYWYRQSLGQGLEFLIYFQGNSAPDKSGLPSDRFSAERTGGSVSTLTIQRTQQEDSAVYLCASSSQSTIYFGEGSWLTVV.

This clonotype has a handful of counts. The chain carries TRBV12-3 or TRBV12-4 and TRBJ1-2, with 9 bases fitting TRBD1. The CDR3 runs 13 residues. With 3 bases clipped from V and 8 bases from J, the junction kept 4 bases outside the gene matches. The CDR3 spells CASSFTGGLGYTF. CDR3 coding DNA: TGTGCCAGCAGTTTTACAGGGGGCTTGGGCTACACCTTC.

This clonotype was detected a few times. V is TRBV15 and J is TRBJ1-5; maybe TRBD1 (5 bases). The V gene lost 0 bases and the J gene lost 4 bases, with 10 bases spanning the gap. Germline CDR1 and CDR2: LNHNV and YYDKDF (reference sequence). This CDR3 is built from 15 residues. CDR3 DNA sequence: TGTGCCACCAGCAGAGATAGGGGCCTTAATCAGCCCCAGCATTTT. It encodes CATSRDRGLNQPQHF.

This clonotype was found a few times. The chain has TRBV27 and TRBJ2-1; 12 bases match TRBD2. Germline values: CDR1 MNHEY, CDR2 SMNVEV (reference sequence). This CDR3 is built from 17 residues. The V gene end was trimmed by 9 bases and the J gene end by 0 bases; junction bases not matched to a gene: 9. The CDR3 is CASTTGLAGSSYNEQFF. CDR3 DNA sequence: TGTGCCAGTACCACAGGACTAGCGGGGAGCTCCTACAATGAGCAGTTCTTC.

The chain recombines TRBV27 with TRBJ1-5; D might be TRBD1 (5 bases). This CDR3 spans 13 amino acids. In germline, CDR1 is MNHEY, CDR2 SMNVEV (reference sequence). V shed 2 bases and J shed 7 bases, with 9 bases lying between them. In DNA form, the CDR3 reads TGTGCCAGCAGTTTAACAGGTCAGCAGCCCCAGCATTTT. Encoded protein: CASSLTGQQPQHF.

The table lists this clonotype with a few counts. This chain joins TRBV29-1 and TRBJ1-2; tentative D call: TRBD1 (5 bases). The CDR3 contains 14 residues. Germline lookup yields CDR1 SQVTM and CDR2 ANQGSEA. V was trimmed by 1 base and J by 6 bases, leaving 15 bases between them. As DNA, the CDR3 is TGCAGCGTTGAAGGGGGACTAGGGCGGAATGGCTACACCTTC. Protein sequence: CSVEGGLGRNGYTF. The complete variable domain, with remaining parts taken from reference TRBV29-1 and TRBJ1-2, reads SAVISQKPSRDICQRGTSLTIQCQVDSQVTMMFWYRQQPGQSLTLIATANQGSEATYESGFVIDKFPISRPNLTFSTLTVSNMSPEDSSIYLCSVEGGLGRNGYTFGSGTRLTVV.

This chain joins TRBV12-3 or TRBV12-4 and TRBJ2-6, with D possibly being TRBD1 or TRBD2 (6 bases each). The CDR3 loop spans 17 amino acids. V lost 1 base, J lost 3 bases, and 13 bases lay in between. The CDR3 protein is CASSLVGGAGGANVLTF. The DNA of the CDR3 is TGTGCCAGCAGTTTAGTCGGGGGCGCGGGTGGGGCCAACGTCCTGACTTTC.

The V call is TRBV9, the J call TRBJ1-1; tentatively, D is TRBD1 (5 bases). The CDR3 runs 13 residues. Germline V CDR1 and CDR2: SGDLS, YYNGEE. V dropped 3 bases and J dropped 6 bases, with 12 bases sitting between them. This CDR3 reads CASSGGVAAEAFF. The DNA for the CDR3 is TGTGCCAGCAGCGGGGGGGTGGCGGCTGAAGCTTTCTTT.

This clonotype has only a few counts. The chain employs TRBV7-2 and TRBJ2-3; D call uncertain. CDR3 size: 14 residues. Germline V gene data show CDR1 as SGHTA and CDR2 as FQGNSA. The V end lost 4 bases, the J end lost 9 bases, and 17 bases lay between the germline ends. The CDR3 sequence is CASSSLSGPPTQYF. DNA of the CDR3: TGTGCCAGCAGCTCCCTCTCTGGACCCCCAACGCAGTATTTT.

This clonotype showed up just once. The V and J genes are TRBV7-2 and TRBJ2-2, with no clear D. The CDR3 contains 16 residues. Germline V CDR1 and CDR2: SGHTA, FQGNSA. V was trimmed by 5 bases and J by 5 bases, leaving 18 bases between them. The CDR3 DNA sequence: TGTGCCAGCAGCCTACGGGCTGGGATACGGACCGGGGAGCTGTTTTTT. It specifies CASSLRAGIRTGELFF.

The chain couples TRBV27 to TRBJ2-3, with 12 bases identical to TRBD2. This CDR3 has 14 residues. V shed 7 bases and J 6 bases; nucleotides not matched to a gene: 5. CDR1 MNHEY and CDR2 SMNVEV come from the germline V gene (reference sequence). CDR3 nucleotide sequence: TGTGCCAGCATCCCTAGCGGGGGGGCGGATACGCAGTATTTT. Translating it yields CASIPSGGADTQYF.

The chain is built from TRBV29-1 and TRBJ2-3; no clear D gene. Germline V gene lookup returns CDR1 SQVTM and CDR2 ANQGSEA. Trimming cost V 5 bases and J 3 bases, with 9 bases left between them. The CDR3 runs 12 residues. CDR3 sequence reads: CSVWLGTDTQYF. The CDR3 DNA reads TGCAGCGTTTGGTTAGGGACAGATACGCAGTATTTT.

The CDR3 DNA sequence: TGTGCCAGCAGCTTAAGGCAGATGGAGGTGGATGAGCAGTTCTTC. Translated: CASSLRQMEVDEQFF. This rearrangement joins TRBV13 to TRBJ2-1; a possible D gene is TRBD2 (5 bases). V gave up 2 bases and J gave up 8 bases, with 16 bases separating them. The CDR3 runs 15 residues. CDR1 and CDR2 from the germline V gene are PRHDT and FYEKMQ (reference sequence).

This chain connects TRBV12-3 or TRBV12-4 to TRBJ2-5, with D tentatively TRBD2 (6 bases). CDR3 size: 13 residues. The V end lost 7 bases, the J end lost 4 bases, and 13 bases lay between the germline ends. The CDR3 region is CASKVGSGETQYF. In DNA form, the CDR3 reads TGTGCCAGCAAGGTCGGTAGCGGAGAGACCCAGTACTTC.